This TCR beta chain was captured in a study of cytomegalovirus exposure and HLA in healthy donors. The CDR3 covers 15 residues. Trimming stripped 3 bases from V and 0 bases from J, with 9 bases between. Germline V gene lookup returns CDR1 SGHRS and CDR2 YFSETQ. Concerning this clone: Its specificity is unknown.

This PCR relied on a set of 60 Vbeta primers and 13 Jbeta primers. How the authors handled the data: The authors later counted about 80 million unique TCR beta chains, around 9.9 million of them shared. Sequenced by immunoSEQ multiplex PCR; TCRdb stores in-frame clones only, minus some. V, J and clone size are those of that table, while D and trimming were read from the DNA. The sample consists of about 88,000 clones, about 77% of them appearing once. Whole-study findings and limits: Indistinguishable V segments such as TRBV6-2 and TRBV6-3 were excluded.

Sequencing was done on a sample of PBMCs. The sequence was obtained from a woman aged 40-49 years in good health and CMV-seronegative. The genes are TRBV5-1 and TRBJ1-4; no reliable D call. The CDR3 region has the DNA TGCGCCAGCAGCTACCAGGTCGCAACTAATGAAAAACTGTTTTTT. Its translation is CASSYQVATNEKLFF.